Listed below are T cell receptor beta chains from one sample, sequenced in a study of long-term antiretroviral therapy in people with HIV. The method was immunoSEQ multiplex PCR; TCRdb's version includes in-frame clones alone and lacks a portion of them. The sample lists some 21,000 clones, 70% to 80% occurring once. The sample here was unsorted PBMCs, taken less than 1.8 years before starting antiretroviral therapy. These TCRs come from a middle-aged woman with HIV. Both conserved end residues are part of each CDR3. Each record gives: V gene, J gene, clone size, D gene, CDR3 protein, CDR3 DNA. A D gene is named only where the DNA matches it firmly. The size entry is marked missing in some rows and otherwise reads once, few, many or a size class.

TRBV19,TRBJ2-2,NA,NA,CASLWGVGNTGELFF,TGTGCCAGCTTATGGGGGGTAGGGAACACCGGGGAGCTGTTTTTT
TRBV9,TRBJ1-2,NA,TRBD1,CASSPGTGGHGYTF,TGTGCCAGCAGCCCCGGGACAGGGGGACATGGCTACACCTTC
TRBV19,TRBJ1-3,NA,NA,CASSLELSSGNTIYF,TGTGCCAGTAGTTTGGAACTTAGCTCTGGAAACACCATATATTTT
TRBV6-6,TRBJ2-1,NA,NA,CASSYGPSNEQFF,TGTGCCAGCAGTTATGGGCCCTCCAATGAGCAGTTCTTC
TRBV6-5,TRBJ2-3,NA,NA,CATVGDQTLDTQYF,TGTGCCACCGTTGGGGACCAAACGCTGGATACGCAGTATTTT
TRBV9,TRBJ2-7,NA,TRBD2,CASSVGLAGKIYEQYF,TGTGCCAGCAGCGTAGGGCTAGCGGGGAAAATCTACGAGCAGTACTTC
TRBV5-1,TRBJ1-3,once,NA,CASSLLGHSGNTIYF,TGCGCCAGCAGCTTGTTGGGGCACTCTGGAAACACCATATATTTT
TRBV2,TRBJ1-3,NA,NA,CASSERPYSGNTIYF,TGTGCCAGCAGTGAAAGGCCTTACTCTGGAAACACCATATATTTT
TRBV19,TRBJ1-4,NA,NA,CASSILKEKLFF,TGTGCCAGTAGTATTCTAAAAGAAAAACTGTTTTTT
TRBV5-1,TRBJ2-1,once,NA,CASTSTGAGLEQFF,TGCGCCTCTACTTCAACCGGGGCAGGATTAGAGCAGTTCTTC
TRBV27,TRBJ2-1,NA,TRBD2,CASSKGLVVKNEQFF,TGTGCCAGCAGCAAGGGACTAGTAGTGAAGAATGAGCAGTTCTTC
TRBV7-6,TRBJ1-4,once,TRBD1,CASSSRGLGEKLFF,TGTGCCAGCAGCTCTAGGGGGCTAGGTGAAAAACTGTTTTTT
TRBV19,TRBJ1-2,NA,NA,CASSLDSNYGYTF,TGTGCCAGTAGTCTGGACAGTAACTATGGCTACACCTTC
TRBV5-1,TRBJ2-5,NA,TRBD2,CASSLGLAGESQYF,TGCGCCAGCAGCTTGGGACTAGCGGGGGAATCGCAGTACTTC
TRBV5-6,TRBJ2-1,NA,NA,CASSSPGPHFRLF,TGTGCCAGCAGCTCACCGGGACCCCATTTCAGGCTCTTC
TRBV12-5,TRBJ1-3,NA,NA,CASEERGRGANTIYF,TGTGCTAGTGAGGAACGGGGACGGGGTGCAAACACCATATATTTT
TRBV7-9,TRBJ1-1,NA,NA,CASSSFSVANTEAFF,TGTGCCAGCAGCTCATTTTCGGTCGCGAACACTGAAGCTTTCTTT
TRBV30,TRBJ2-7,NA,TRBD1,CAWTGGEVQYF,TGTGCCTGGACAGGGGGAGAGGTGCAGTACTTC
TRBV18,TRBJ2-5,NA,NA,CASSPEGGGTQYF,TGTGCCAGCTCACCAGAAGGCGGCGGGACCCAGTACTTC
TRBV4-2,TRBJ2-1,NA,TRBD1,CASSQDPRDRGYNEQFF,TGTGCCAGCAGCCAAGATCCCAGGGACAGGGGCTACAATGAGCAGTTCTTC
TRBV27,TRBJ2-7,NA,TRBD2,CASSAGGLSSYEQYF,TGTGCCAGCAGTGCGGGGGGACTTAGCTCCTACGAGCAGTACTTC
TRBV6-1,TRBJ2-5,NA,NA,CASRPGGLETQYF,TGTGCCAGCAGACCTGGGGGCCTGGAGACCCAGTACTTC
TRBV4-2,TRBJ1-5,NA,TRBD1,CASSQGRGAGGSLNQPQHF,TGTGCCAGCAGCCAAGGCCGAGGGGCAGGGGGCAGCTTAAATCAGCCCCAGCATTTT
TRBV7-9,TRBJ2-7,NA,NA,CASSFTTQFYEQYF,TGTGCCAGCAGCTTCACTACACAGTTCTACGAGCAGTACTTC
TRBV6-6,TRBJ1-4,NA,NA,CASSPGLTTNEKLFF,TGTGCCAGCAGTCCCGGACTCACAACTAATGAAAAACTGTTTTTT
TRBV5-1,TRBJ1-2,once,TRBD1,CASSITTGALGYTF,TGCGCCAGCAGCATAACGACAGGGGCCCTTGGCTACACCTTC
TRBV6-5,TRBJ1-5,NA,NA,CASSGSPNQPQHF,TGTGCCAGCAGTGGAAGCCCCAATCAGCCCCAGCATTTT
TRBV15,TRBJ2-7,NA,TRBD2,CATSRDPAGPEQYF,TGTGCCACCAGCAGAGACCCAGCGGGGCCCGAGCAGTACTTC
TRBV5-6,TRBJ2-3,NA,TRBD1,CASSLGGTDADTQYF,TGTGCCAGCAGCTTGGGGGGGACAGATGCAGATACGCAGTATTTT
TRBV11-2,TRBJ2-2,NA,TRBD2,CASSSGTSSHTGELFF,TGTGCCAGCAGCTCCGGGACTAGCAGCCACACCGGGGAGCTGTTTTTT
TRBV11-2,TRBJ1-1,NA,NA,CASSIEGFSMNTEAFF,TGTGCCAGCAGCATCGAGGGATTTTCTATGAACACTGAAGCTTTCTTT
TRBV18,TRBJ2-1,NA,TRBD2,CASFMGLAGDTEQFF,TGTGCCAGCTTCATGGGGCTAGCGGGAGATACTGAGCAGTTCTTC
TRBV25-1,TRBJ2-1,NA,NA,CASSEIGDFSYNEQFF,TGTGCCAGCAGTGAAATTGGTGACTTCTCCTACAATGAGCAGTTCTTC
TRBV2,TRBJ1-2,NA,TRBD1,CASSGGQGGDYGYTF,TGTGCCAGCAGTGGGGGACAGGGCGGTGACTATGGCTACACCTTC
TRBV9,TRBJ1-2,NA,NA,CASSVVAANYGYTF,TGTGCCAGCAGCGTAGTCGCAGCTAACTATGGCTACACCTTC
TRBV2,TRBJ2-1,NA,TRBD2,CASSDRTSGSLEQFF,TGTGCCAGCAGTGATAGGACTAGCGGGAGTCTCGAGCAGTTCTTC
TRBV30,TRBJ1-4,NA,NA,CAWSRRDATNEKLFF,TGTGCCTGGAGTAGGCGAGATGCAACTAATGAAAAACTGTTTTTT
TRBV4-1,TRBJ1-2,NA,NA,CASSQANGGDDGYTF,TGCGCCAGCAGCCAAGCCAATGGCGGCGATGATGGCTACACCTTC
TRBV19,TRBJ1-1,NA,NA,CASNQGGLTEAFF,TGTGCCAGTAACCAGGGTGGGTTAACTGAAGCTTTCTTT
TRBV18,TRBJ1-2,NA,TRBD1,CASSPGQGALNYGYTF,TGTGCCAGCTCACCGGGACAGGGGGCGTTAAACTATGGCTACACCTTC
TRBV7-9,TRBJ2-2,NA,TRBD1,CASSLPGQGSTGELFF,TGTGCCAGCAGCTTACCGGGACAGGGCAGCACCGGGGAGCTGTTTTTT
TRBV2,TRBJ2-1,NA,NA,CASNHVNEQFF,TGTGCCAGCAACCATGTCAATGAGCAGTTCTTC
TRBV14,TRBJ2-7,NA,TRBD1,CASSRDSTSSYEQYF,TGTGCCAGCAGCCGGGACAGCACAAGCTCCTACGAGCAGTACTTC
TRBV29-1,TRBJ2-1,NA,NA,CSVEGGNVGSYNEQFF,TGCAGCGTTGAAGGGGGAAACGTTGGCTCCTACAATGAGCAGTTCTTC
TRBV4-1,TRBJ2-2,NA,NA,CASRRPTENTGELFF,TGCGCCAGCAGGCGACCGACAGAGAACACCGGGGAGCTGTTTTTT
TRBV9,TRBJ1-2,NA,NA,CASSDQGTFHGYTF,TGTGCCAGCAGCGACCAGGGGACATTCCATGGCTACACCTTC
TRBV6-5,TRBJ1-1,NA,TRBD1,CASSLSGQGTPEAFF,TGTGCCAGCAGTCTGTCGGGACAGGGTACCCCTGAAGCTTTCTTT
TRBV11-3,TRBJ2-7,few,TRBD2,CASSLAGGSYEQYF,TGTGCCAGCAGCTTAGCGGGGGGATCCTACGAGCAGTACTTC
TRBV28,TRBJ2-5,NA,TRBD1,CASRLGTGGGETQYF,TGTGCCAGTAGATTGGGGACAGGGGGTGGAGAGACCCAGTACTTC
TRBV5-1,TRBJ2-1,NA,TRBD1,CASSKPGTGDPPFF,TGCGCCAGCAGTAAACCCGGGACAGGGGACCCCCCGTTCTTC
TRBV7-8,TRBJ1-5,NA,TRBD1,CASSPDRVSNQPQHF,TGTGCCAGCAGCCCCGACAGGGTTAGCAATCAGCCCCAGCATTTT